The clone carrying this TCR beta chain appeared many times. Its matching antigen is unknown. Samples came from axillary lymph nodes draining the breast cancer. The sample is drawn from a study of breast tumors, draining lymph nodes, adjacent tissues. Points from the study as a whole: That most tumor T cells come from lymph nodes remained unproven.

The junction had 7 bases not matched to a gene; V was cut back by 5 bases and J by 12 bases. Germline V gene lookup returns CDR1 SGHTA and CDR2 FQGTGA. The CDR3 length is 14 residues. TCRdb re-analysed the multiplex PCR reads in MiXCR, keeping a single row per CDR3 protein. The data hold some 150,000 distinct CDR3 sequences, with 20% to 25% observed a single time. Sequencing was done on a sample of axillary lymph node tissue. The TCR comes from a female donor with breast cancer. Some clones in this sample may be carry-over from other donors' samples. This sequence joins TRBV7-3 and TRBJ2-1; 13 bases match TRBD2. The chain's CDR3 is CASSPGTSGTRQFF. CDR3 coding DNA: TGTGCCAGCAGCCCCGGGACTAGCGGGACCCGGCAGTTCTTC.